Shown below are 27 T cell receptor beta chains from a single sample sequenced in a study of STAT3 mutations in large granular lymphocyte leukemia. Some clones are missing from TCRdb's copy, which holds only in-frame ones; the method was immunoSEQ multiplex PCR. The sample includes thousands of clones, approximately 91% of them seen just once. These receptors have no identified antigens. The study, taken as a whole, reports: Every T-LGLL patient had at least one immunodominant TCRbeta clonotype.

Sequences were obtained from PBMCs. The source is a human donor with T large granular lymphocyte leukemia. Some clones in this sample may be carry-over from other donors' samples.

The chain has TRBV18 and TRBJ1-2; D might be TRBD1 (5 bases). CDR1 is KGHSH, CDR2 LQKENI, per germline. The CDR3 covers 16 residues. V gave up 2 bases and J gave up 7 bases, with 20 bases separating them. CDR3 sequence: CASSPEGVPSPRGYTF. The CDR3 region has the DNA TGTGCCAGCTCACCAGAAGGGGTACCCAGCCCACGTGGCTACACCTTC.

This chain joins TRBV5-1 and TRBJ2-5, with 10 nucleotides matching TRBD1. This CDR3 is 17 amino acids long. Losses at the gene ends were 2 bases for V and 4 bases for J; bases not matched to a gene: 11. Germline V lookup: CDR1 SGHRS, CDR2 YFSETQ. CDR3 in amino acids: CASSFPGQGYVGETQYF. The CDR3, as DNA: TGCGCCAGCAGCTTCCCGGGACAGGGGTATGTGGGAGAGACCCAGTACTTC. Variable domain in full (rest from reference TRBV5-1 and TRBJ2-5): KAGVTQTPRYLIKTRGQQVTLSCSPISGHRSVSWYQQTPGQGLQFLFEYFSETQRNKGNFPGRFSGRQFSNSRSEMNVSTLELGDSALYLCASSFPGQGYVGETQYFGPGTRLLVL.

J is TRBJ2-7 and V is TRBV19; D possibly corresponds to TRBD1 (6 bases). This CDR3 region has 14 residues. The V end lost 3 bases, the J end lost 5 bases, and 14 bases lay between the germline ends. Germline loops: CDR1 LNHDA, CDR2 SQIVND (reference sequence). The CDR3 region has the DNA TGTGCCAGTAGTATCCAGGGGCCAACCAACGAGCAGTACTTC. Amino acids: CASSIQGPTNEQYF.

The chain carries TRBV4-2 and TRBJ2-7, with unresolved D. Germline V lookup: CDR1 LGHNA, CDR2 YNFKEQ. V shed 1 base and J shed 4 bases, with 20 bases lying between them. CDR3 length equals 17 residues. The CDR3 region is CASSQVSTSTYPYEQYF. The DNA of the CDR3 is TGTGCCAGCAGCCAAGTTTCGACTTCCACATACCCTTACGAGCAGTACTTC.

This clone was counted a single time. The rearrangement joins TRBV6-5 to TRBJ2-1; D gene unclear. Germline CDR1 is MNHEY and CDR2 is SVGAGI. This CDR3 is built from 14 residues. Between the trimmed V and J ends, which lost 6 bases and 0 bases, there was a span of 9 bases. The CDR3 reads CASRSRSSYNEQFF. CDR3 nucleotides: TGTGCCAGCAGAAGCCGGAGCTCCTACAATGAGCAGTTCTTC.

The CDR3 is CASRATGTSVGELFF. CDR3 nucleotides: TGTGCCAGTAGGGCTACCGGGACATCGGTCGGGGAGCTGTTTTTT. V is TRBV19 and J is TRBJ2-2; D perhaps matches TRBD1 (6 bases). V was cut by 6 bases and J by 7 bases, with 18 bases left in between. The V gene's germline CDR1 is LNHDA and CDR2 SQIVND (reference sequence). The CDR3 covers 15 residues.

The rearrangement uses TRBV7-9 and TRBJ2-5; 7 nucleotides agree with TRBD2. From germline, CDR1 is SEHNR and CDR2 FQNEAQ (reference sequence). The CDR3 has 14 amino acids. Germline trimming cut 5 bases from V and 5 bases from J; bases unmatched to any gene: 8. CDR3 bases: TGTGCCAGCAGCCCCCGACTAGCTTGGGAGACCCAGTACTTC. It codes for CASSPRLAWETQYF.

The rearrangement links TRBV13 to TRBJ1-1; possibly TRBD1 for D (5 bases). The CDR3 spans 14 residues. V was clipped by 5 bases and J by 5 bases, with 15 bases between them. Germline values: CDR1 PRHDT, CDR2 FYEKMQ (reference sequence). The CDR3 nucleotides read TGTGCCAGCAGCCTCGGGACCCTTAGGACTGAAGCTTTCTTT. Translated, it gives CASSLGTLRTEAFF. The variable domain in full, with the rest retrieved from reference TRBV13 and TRBJ1-1, is AAGVIQSPRHLIKEKRETATLKCYPIPRHDTVYWYQQGPGQDPQFLISFYEKMQSDKGSIPDRFSAQQFSDYHSELNMSSLELGDSALYFCASSLGTLRTEAFFGQGTRLTVV.

The chain carries TRBV19 and TRBJ1-5; unclear D gene. This CDR3 spans 15 amino acids. Trimming stripped 8 bases from V and 1 base from J, with 15 bases between. Germline values: CDR1 LNHDA, CDR2 SQIVND (reference sequence). The CDR3 reads CASRLGLGSNQPQHF. The CDR3, as DNA: TGTGCCAGTCGTTTGGGGTTGGGGAGCAATCAGCCCCAGCATTTT. The full variable domain, rest sourced from reference TRBV19 and TRBJ1-5, is DGGITQSPKYLFRKEGQNVTLSCEQNLNHDAMYWYRQDPGQGLRLIYYSQIVNDFQKGDIAEGYSVSREKKESFPLTVTSAQKNPTAFYLCASRLGLGSNQPQHFGDGTRLSIL.

This clone was counted a few times. The chain carries TRBV7-4 and TRBJ1-1; D is perhaps TRBD1 (5 bases). V lost 5 bases and J lost 3, with 13 bases in between. This CDR3 is 14 amino acids long. Germline CDR1 reads SGHVT; CDR2 reads SQSDAQ. The CDR3 coding sequence is TGTGCCAGCAGCCCCGGGACGATAGACACTGAAGCTTTCTTT. This codes for CASSPGTIDTEAFF.

The genes are TRBV19 and TRBJ2-7, with D possibly being TRBD1 or TRBD2 (5 bases each). The germline gives CDR1 LNHDA, CDR2 SQIVND (reference sequence). The CDR3 spans 15 residues. Trimming stripped 1 base from V and 2 bases from J, with 12 bases between. CDR3 in DNA: TGTGCCAGTAGTATAGCCCAAATGGGACCCTACGAGCAGTACTTC. Its translation is CASSIAQMGPYEQYF.

The chain links TRBV5-1 to TRBJ1-1, with D uncertain. V dropped 0 bases and J dropped 1 base, with 7 bases sitting between them. Germline-derived CDR1 and CDR2 are SGHRS and YFSETQ. This CDR3 comprises 14 residues. The CDR3 protein is CASSLVAANTEAFF. The CDR3 nucleotides are TGCGCCAGCAGCTTGGTAGCGGCGAACACTGAAGCTTTCTTT.

The chain is built from TRBV6-5 and TRBJ1-4; 8 bases match TRBD1. V trimming: 2 bases; J trimming: 5 bases; junction bases outside the gene matches: 4. The CDR3 runs 15 residues. Germline assignment: CDR1 MNHEY and CDR2 SVGAGI. CDR3: CASSYTGGENEKLFF. DNA for the CDR3: TGTGCCAGCAGTTACACAGGGGGGGAGAATGAAAAACTGTTTTTT.

This clone was detected once. V is TRBV23-1 and J is TRBJ1-4, with D possibly TRBD1 on 5 matching bases. TRBV23-1 is recorded as an ORF, its role being uncertain. The CDR3 is 16 residues long. V was shortened by 3 bases and J by 3 bases, with 14 bases between the two germline ends. The CDR3 nucleotides read TGCGCCAGCAGTCAGGCCGGGACGGCGGCTAATGAAAAACTGTTTTTT. This encodes CASSQAGTAANEKLFF.

The CDR3, as DNA: TGTGCCAGCAGCCTGGGACTAGCGGAGCTCCGCTCCTACAATGAGCAGTTCTTC. Translating it yields CASSLGLAELRSYNEQFF. This sequence joins TRBV7-9 and TRBJ2-1, with TRBD2 identical over 11 bases. The CDR3 covers 18 residues. With V trimmed by 5 bases and J by 0 bases, 9 bases remained unmatched. The V gene's germline CDR1 is SEHNR and CDR2 FQNEAQ (reference sequence).

The chain carries TRBV28 and TRBJ2-1; tentatively, D is TRBD1 or TRBD2 (6 bases each). The germline CDR1 and CDR2 sequences are MDHEN and SYDVKM. V was cut by 10 bases and J by 5 bases, with 18 bases left in between. The CDR3 runs to 14 residues. CDR3 sequence: CATTPGGAHNEQFF. The CDR3 nucleotides read TGTGCCACCACCCCCGGGGGCGCCCACAATGAGCAGTTCTTC.

The V call is TRBV29-1, the J call TRBJ1-2; 8 bases match TRBD1. Trimming removed 7 bases from V and 6 bases from J; junction bases left unmatched: 7. The germline V gene has CDR1 SQVTM and CDR2 ANQGSEA. This CDR3 has 12 amino acids. For the CDR3, the DNA is TGCAGCGCTCCCCGACAGGGGAATGGCTACACCTTC. It yields the protein CSAPRQGNGYTF. The full variable domain, in which reference TRBV29-1 and TRBJ1-2 provide the parts outside the CDR3, is SAVISQKPSRDICQRGTSLTIQCQVDSQVTMMFWYRQQPGQSLTLIATANQGSEATYESGFVIDKFPISRPNLTFSTLTVSNMSPEDSSIYLCSAPRQGNGYTFGSGTRLTVV.

The chain recombines TRBV6-1 with TRBJ1-3; D remains unclear. Germline CDR1 is MNHNS and CDR2 is SASEGT. The CDR3 length is 15 residues. Trimming took off 1 base at V and 2 bases at J, with 9 bases between the two ends. The CDR3 nucleotides are TGTGCCAGCAGTGAAGAAAGGGTACCTGGAAACACCATATATTTT. Its protein is CASSEERVPGNTIYF.

The rearrangement uses TRBV9 and TRBJ1-6, with 10 bases that match TRBD1. The junction had 2 bases not matched to a gene; V was cut back by 4 bases and J by 7 bases. This CDR3 is 14 amino acids long. Per the germline V gene, CDR1 is SGDLS and CDR2 is YYNGEE. The CDR3 reads CASSLGQGNSPLHF. The CDR3 DNA follows: TGTGCCAGCAGCCTGGGACAGGGGAATTCACCCCTCCACTTT.

J is TRBJ2-5 and V is TRBV5-8, with unresolved D. The CDR3 is made up of 13 amino acids. Looked up from germline, CDR1 is SGHTS and CDR2 is YDEGEE. Trimming took off 1 base at V and 3 bases at J, with 7 bases between the two ends. As DNA, the CDR3 is TGTGCCAGCAGCTTGTATCCAGAAGAGACCCAGTACTTC. Residues: CASSLYPEETQYF.

The chain is built from TRBV27 and TRBJ2-1, with 13 bases that match TRBD2. With V trimmed by 4 bases and J by 6 bases, 6 bases remained unmatched. The germline V gene encodes CDR1 MNHEY and CDR2 SMNVEV (reference sequence). CDR3 length: 16 residues. The CDR3 sequence is CASSSWTSGSPNEQFF. DNA of the CDR3: TGTGCCAGCAGTTCCTGGACTAGCGGGAGCCCCAATGAGCAGTTCTTC.

The J gene is TRBJ2-4, the V gene TRBV10-1; D possibly corresponds to TRBD2 (7 bases). Germline V lookup: CDR1 WNHNN, CDR2 SYGVQD (reference sequence). The CDR3 loop spans 15 amino acids. V shed 6 bases and J shed 0 bases, with 12 bases lying between them. CDR3 sequence reads: CASSSGGIAKNIQYF. CDR3 bases: TGCGCCAGCAGCTCGGGGGGCATAGCCAAAAACATTCAGTACTTC.

J is TRBJ1-3 and V is TRBV10-2; tentatively, D is TRBD1 (6 bases). This CDR3 is built from 18 residues. Germline-derived CDR1 and CDR2 are WSHSY and SAAADI. V was cut by 2 bases and J by 0 bases, with 17 bases left in between. This chain's CDR3 is CASSEPGQLGHSGNTIYF. CDR3 DNA sequence: TGCGCCAGCAGTGAGCCCGGGCAGTTGGGACACTCTGGAAACACCATATATTTT.

The V call is TRBV7-2, the J call TRBJ1-3, with 8 nucleotides matching TRBD1. Unmatched junction bases numbered 6, after V lost 3 bases and J lost 2 bases. Germline V gene data show CDR1 as SGHTA and CDR2 as FQGNSA. The CDR3 loop spans 16 amino acids. The CDR3 sequence is CASSFLVTGAGNTIYF. As DNA, the CDR3 is TGTGCCAGCAGCTTTCTTGTGACAGGGGCTGGAAACACCATATATTTT.

The V call is TRBV18, the J call TRBJ2-1; possible D gene TRBD1, 6 bases. With 0 bases removed from V and 6 bases from J, the gap between germline ends came to 9 bases. This CDR3 has 14 amino acids. Per germline, CDR1 KGHSH and CDR2 LQKENI. CDR3 amino acids: CASSPPAGVNEQFF. The CDR3 DNA sequence: TGTGCCAGCTCACCACCTGCAGGGGTCAATGAGCAGTTCTTC.

The chain uses TRBV7-9 and TRBJ1-2; D perhaps matches TRBD1 (6 bases). CDR1 is SEHNR and CDR2 is FQNEAQ in the germline V gene (reference sequence). This CDR3 is 14 amino acids long. V lost 5 bases and J 4 bases, leaving 14 bases between the germline ends. The CDR3 loop reads CASSRTAGGYGYTF. CDR3 bases: TGTGCCAGCAGCAGGACAGCCGGAGGCTATGGCTACACCTTC.

The chain carries TRBV7-8 and TRBJ2-3; 8 bases map to TRBD1. CDR3 length equals 15 residues. J lost 5 bases, V lost 2 bases, and 6 bases had no gene match. CDR1 and CDR2 from the germline V gene are SGHVS and FQNEAQ. The CDR3 sequence is CASSLRTGFGDTQYF. CDR3 coding DNA: TGTGCCAGCAGCTTAAGGACAGGGTTCGGAGATACGCAGTATTTT.